The 5 T cell receptor beta chains in this list originate from one sample, sequenced in a study of blood T cell repertoires in COVID-19. Some clones are missing from TCRdb's copy, which holds only in-frame ones; the method was immunoSEQ multiplex PCR. Here the sample spans a few hundred thousand clones, 88% being singletons. Sequences were obtained from peripheral blood. These receptors were collected from a woman aged 25 to 45 who had recovered from COVID-19.

The chain has TRBV5-1 and TRBJ1-4, with D tentatively TRBD1 (5 bases). The CDR3 covers 15 residues. Germline V gene lookup returns CDR1 SGHRS and CDR2 YFSETQ. Trimming cost V 2 bases and J 5 bases, with 13 bases left between them. CDR3 nucleotide sequence: TGCGCCAGCAGCTTTAGCGGGGCCGAGAATGAAAAACTGTTTTTT. Its translation is CASSFSGAENEKLFF.

This chain uses TRBV6-1 with TRBJ1-6; TRBD1 aligns across 9 bases. The CDR3 runs 15 residues. Germline V CDR1 and CDR2: MNHNS, SASEGT. V lost 1 base, J lost 9 bases, and 4 bases stayed unmatched. For the CDR3, the DNA is TGTGCCAGCAGTGAAGGCACAGGGGGCGGTTCACCCCTCCACTTT. This encodes CASSEGTGGGSPLHF.

This chain joins TRBV4-1 and TRBJ2-5, with D possibly TRBD2 on 5 matching bases. Trimming removed 0 bases at V and 2 bases at J, with 10 bases between. The CDR3 length is 15 residues. CDR1 and CDR2 from the germline V gene are MGHRA and YSYEKL. CDR3: CASSQDRGSQETQYF. Here the CDR3 DNA reads TGCGCCAGCAGCCAAGACCGGGGATCGCAAGAGACCCAGTACTTC.

By share, this clone counts as medium-sized. Other nucleotide sequences in the sample specify the same CDR3. The chain combines TRBV3-1 (or the pseudogene TRBV3-2) with TRBJ2-7; TRBD1 might be the D (6 bases). Trimming stripped 4 bases from V and 4 bases from J, with 8 bases between. The germline V gene encodes CDR1 LGHDT and CDR2 YNNKEL (reference sequence). The CDR3 totals 12 residues. CDR3 protein: CASSLRGYEQYF. CDR3 bases: TGTGCCAGCAGCCTAAGGGGGTACGAGCAGTACTTC.

The chain is built from TRBV28 and TRBJ1-2; 8 bases are shared with TRBD1. V dropped 2 bases and J dropped 1; count of bases not matched to a gene: 15. Germline assignment: CDR1 MDHEN and CDR2 SYDVKM. CDR3 length equals 19 residues. The CDR3 here is CASSLKLRQGTGRNYGYTF. The DNA for the CDR3 is TGTGCCAGCAGTTTAAAGTTGAGGCAGGGGACAGGACGTAACTATGGCTACACCTTC.